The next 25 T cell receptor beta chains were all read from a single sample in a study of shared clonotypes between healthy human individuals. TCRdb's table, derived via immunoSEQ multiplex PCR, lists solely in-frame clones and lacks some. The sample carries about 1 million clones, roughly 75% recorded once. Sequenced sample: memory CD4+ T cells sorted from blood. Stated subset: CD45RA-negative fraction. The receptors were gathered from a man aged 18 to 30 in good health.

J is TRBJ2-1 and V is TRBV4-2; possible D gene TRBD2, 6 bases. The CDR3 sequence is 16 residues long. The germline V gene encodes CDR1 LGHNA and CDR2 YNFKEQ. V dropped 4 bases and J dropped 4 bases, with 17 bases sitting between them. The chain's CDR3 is CASSLYYAGGYNEQFF. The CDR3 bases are TGTGCCAGCAGCCTTTATTATGCCGGGGGATACAATGAGCAGTTCTTC.

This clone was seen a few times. The CDR3 region has the DNA TGTGCCAGCAGCTTAGATTATGTGAGGGGGGGCCGCGATGAGCAGTTCTTC. Amino acid sequence: CASSLDYVRGGRDEQFF. The V and J genes are TRBV11-2 and TRBJ2-1; D is possibly TRBD2 (7 bases). The CDR3 is 17 residues long. The V and J ends lost 0 bases and 8 bases respectively, with 20 bases between them. The V gene's germline CDR1 is SGHAT and CDR2 FQNNGV.

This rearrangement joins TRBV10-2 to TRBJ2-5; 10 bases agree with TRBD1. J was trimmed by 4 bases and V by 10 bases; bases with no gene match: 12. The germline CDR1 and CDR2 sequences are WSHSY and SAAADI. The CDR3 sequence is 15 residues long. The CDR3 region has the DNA TGCGCCACCCAAAGGGGACAGGGGTTCCGAGAGACCCAGTACTTC. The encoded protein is CATQRGQGFRETQYF.

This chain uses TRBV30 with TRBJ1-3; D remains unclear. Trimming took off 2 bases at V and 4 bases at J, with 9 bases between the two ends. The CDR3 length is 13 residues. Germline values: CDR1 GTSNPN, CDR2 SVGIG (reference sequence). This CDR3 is CAWSNQAGNTIYF. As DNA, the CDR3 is TGTGCCTGGAGTAACCAGGCGGGAAACACCATATATTTT.

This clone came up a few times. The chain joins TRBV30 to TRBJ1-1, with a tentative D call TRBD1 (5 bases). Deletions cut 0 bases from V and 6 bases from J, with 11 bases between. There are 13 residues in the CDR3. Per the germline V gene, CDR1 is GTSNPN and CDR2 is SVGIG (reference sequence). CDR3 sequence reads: CAWSVQGVAEAFF. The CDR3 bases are TGTGCCTGGAGTGTCCAAGGGGTCGCTGAAGCTTTCTTT.

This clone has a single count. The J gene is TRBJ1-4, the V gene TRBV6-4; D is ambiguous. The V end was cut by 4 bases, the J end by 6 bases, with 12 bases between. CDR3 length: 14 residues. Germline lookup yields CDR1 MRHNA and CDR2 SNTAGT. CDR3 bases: TGTGCCAGCAGTGGACCCCGGCGGTATGAAAAACTGTTTTTT. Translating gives CASSGPRRYEKLFF.

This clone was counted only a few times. For the CDR3, the DNA is TGTGCCAGCACTGCGACCCCGGACGTACGGTACTTC. Amino acid sequence: CASTATPDVRYF. This rearrangement joins TRBV2 to TRBJ2-4; D not resolved. This CDR3 comprises 12 residues. The V end lost 7 bases, the J end lost 15 bases, and 19 bases lay between the germline ends. The V gene's germline CDR1 is SNHLY and CDR2 FYNNEI. Variable domain in full (rest from reference TRBV2 and TRBJ2-4): EPEVTQTPSHQVTQMGQEVILRCVPISNHLYFYWYRQILGQKVEFLVSFYNNEISEKSEIFDDQFSVERPDGSNFTLKIRSTKLEDSAMYFCASTATPDVRYFGAGTRLSVL.

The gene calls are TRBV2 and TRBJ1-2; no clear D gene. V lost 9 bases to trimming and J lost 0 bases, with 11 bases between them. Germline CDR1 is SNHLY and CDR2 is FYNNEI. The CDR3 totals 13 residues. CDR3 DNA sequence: TGTGCCAGGAGGACTAATTCTAACTATGGCTACACCTTC. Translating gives CARRTNSNYGYTF. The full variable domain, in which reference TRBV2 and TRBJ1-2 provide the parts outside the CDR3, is EPEVTQTPSHQVTQMGQEVILRCVPISNHLYFYWYRQILGQKVEFLVSFYNNEISEKSEIFDDQFSVERPDGSNFTLKIRSTKLEDSAMYFCARRTNSNYGYTFGSGTRLTVV.

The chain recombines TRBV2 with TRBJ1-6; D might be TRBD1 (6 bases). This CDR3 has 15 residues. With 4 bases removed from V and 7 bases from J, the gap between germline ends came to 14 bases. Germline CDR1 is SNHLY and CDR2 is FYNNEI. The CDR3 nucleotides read TGTGCCAGCAGTGCGACAGGCCTCAAGAATTCACCCCTCCACTTT. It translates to CASSATGLKNSPLHF. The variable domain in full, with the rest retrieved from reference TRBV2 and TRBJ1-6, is EPEVTQTPSHQVTQMGQEVILRCVPISNHLYFYWYRQILGQKVEFLVSFYNNEISEKSEIFDDQFSVERPDGSNFTLKIRSTKLEDSAMYFCASSATGLKNSPLHFGNGTRLTVT.

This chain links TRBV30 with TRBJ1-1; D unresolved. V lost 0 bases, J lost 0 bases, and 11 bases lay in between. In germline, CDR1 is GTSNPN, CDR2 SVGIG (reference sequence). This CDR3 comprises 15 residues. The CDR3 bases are TGTGCCTGGAGTGTAAGGTTACAGATGAACACTGAAGCTTTCTTT. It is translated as CAWSVRLQMNTEAFF.

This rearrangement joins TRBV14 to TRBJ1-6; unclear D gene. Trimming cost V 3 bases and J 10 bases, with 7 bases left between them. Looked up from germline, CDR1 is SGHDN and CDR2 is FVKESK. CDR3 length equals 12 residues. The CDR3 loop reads CASSHPGSPLHF. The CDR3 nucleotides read TGTGCCAGCAGCCATCCCGGGTCACCCCTCCACTTT.

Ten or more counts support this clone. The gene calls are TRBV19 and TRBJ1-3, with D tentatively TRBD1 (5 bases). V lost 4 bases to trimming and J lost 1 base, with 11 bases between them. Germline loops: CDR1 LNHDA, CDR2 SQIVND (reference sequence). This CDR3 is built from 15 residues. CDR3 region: CASSTPGTSGNTIYF. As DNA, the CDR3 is TGTGCCAGTAGTACCCCAGGGACTTCTGGAAACACCATATATTTT.

CDR3 amino acids: CASSSSRDSHYGYTF. The DNA for the CDR3 is TGTGCCAGCAGTTCGTCCCGGGACAGTCACTATGGCTACACCTTC. The chain employs TRBV6-5 and TRBJ1-2, with 7 bases fitting TRBD1. Germline CDR1 and CDR2: MNHEY and SVGAGI. Trimming cost V 4 bases and J 3 bases; bases outside gene matches: 8. This CDR3 is 15 amino acids long.

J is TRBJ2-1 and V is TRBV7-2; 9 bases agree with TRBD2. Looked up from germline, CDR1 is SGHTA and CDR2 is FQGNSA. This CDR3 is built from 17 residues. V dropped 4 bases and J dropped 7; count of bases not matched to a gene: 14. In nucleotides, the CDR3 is TGTGCCAGCAGCTCCTCCCTGGGTAGCGGGGGCGGGAATGAGCAGTTCTTC. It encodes CASSSSLGSGGGNEQFF.

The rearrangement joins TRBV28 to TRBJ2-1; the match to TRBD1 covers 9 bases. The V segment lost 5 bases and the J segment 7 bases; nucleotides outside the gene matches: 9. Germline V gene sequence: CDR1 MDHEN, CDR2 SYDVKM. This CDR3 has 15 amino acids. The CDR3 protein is CASSPGTGKMNEQFF. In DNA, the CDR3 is TGTGCCAGCAGTCCCGGGACAGGGAAAATGAATGAGCAGTTCTTC.

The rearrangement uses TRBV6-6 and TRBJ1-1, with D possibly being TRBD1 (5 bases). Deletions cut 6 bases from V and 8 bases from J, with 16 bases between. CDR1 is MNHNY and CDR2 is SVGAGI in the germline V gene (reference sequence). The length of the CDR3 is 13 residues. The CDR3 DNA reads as TGTGCCAGCAGGGTCCACGACAGCTTAGAAGCTTTCTTT. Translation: CASRVHDSLEAFF.

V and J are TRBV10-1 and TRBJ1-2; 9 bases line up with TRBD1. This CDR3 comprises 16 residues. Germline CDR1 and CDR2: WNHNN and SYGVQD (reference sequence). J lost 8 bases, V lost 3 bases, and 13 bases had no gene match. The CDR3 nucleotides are TGCGCCAGCAGTGATCAGGGACAGGGCCTTCAAGACGGCTACACCTTC. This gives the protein CASSDQGQGLQDGYTF.

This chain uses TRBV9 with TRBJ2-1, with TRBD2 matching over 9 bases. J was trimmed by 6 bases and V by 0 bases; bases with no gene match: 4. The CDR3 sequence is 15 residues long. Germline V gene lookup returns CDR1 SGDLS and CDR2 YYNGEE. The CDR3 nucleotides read TGTGCCAGCAGCGTAGGTCTAGCGGGAACCAATGAGCAGTTCTTC. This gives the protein CASSVGLAGTNEQFF.

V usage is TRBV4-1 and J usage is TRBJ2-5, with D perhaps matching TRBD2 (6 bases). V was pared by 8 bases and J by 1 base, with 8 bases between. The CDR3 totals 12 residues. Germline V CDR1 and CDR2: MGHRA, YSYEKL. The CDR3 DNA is TGCGCCAGCGGGGACTTCCAAGAGACCCAGTACTTC. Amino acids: CASGDFQETQYF.

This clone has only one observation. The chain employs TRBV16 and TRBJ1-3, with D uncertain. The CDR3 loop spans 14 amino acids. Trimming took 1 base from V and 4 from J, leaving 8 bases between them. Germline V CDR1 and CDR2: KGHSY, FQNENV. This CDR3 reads CASSQYQEGNTIYF. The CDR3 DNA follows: TGTGCCAGCAGCCAATACCAGGAAGGAAACACCATATATTTT.

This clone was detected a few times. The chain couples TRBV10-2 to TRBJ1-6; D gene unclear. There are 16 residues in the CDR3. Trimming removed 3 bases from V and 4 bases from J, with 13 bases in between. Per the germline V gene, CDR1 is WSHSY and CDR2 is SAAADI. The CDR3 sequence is CASSETRRLYNSPLHF. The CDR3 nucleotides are TGCGCCAGCAGTGAAACGAGACGGCTGTATAATTCACCCCTCCACTTT.

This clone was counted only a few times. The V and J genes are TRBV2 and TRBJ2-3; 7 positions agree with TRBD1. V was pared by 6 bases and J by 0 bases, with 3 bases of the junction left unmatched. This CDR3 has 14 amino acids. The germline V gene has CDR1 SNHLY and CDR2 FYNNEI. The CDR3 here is CASRGQSSTDTQYF. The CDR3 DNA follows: TGTGCCAGCAGGGGACAGTCTAGCACAGATACGCAGTATTTT.

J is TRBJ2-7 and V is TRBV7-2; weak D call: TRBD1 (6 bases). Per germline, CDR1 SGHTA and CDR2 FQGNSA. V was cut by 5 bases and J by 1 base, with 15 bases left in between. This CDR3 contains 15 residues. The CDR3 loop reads CASSGQSLISYEQYF. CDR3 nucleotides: TGTGCCAGCAGCGGACAGTCCCTAATATCCTACGAGCAGTACTTC.

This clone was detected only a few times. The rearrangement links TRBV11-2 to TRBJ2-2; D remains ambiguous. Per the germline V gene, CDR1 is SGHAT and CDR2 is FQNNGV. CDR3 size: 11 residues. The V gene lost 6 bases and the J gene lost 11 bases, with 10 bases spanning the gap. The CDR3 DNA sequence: TGTGCCAGCAGTGTGAGGACCGAGCTGTTTTTT. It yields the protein CASSVRTELFF.

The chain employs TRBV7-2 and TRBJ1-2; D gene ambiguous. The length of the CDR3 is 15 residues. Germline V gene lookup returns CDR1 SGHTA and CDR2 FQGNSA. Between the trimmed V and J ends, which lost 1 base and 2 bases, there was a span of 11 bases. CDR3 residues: CASSLDPTFNYGYTF. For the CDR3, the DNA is TGTGCCAGCAGCTTAGACCCCACTTTCAACTATGGCTACACCTTC.